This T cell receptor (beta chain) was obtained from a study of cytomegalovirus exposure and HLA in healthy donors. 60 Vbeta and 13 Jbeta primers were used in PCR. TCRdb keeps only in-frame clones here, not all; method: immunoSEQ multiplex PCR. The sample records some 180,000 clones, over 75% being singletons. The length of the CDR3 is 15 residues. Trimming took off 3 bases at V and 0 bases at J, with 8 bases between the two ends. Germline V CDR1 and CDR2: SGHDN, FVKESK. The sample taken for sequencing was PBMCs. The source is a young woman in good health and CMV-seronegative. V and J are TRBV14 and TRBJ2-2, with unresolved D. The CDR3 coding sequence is TGTGCCAGCAGCCATCAGGTCGCGAACACCGGGGAGCTGTTTTTT. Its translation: CASSHQVANTGELFF.